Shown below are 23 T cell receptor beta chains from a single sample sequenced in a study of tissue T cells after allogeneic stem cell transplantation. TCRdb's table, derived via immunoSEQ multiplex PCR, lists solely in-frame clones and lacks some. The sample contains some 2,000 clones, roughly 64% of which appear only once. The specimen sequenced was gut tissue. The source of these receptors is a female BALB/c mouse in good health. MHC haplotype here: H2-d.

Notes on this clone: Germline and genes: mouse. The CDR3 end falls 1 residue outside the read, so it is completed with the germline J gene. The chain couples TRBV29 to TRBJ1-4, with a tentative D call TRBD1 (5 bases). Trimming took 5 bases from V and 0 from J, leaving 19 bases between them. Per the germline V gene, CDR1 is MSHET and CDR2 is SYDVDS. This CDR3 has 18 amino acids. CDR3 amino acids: CASSPPPGLIISNERLFF. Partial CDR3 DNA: TGTGCTAGCAGTCCCCCGCCGGGACTGATTATTTCCAACGAAAGATTATTT.

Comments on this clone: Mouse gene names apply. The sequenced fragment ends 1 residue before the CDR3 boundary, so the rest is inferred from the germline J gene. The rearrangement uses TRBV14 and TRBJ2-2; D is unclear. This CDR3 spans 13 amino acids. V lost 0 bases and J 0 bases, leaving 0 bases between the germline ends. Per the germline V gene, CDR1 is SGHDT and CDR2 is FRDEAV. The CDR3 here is CASSFSNTGQLYF. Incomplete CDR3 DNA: TGTGCCAGCAGTTTCTCAAACACCGGGCAGCTCTAC.

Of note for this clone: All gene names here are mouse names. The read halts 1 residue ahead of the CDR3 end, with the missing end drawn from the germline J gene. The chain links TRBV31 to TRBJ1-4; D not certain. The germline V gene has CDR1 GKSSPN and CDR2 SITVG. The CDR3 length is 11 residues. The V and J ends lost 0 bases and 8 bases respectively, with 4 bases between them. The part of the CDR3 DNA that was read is TGTGCCTGGAGTCTGGGGGAAAGATTATTT. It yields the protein CAWSLGERLF. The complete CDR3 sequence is CAWSLGERLFF.

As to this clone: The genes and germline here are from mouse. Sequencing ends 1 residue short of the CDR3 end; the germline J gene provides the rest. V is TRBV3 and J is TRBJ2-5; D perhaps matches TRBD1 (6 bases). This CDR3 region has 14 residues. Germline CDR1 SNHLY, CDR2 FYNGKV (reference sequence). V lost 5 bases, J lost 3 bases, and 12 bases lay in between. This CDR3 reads CASSEDSIQDTQYF. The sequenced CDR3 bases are TGTGCCAGCAGCGAGGACAGCATACAAGACACCCAGTAC.

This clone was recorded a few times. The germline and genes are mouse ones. CDR3 DNA, as far as it was read: TGTGCCAGCAGCCACCAAGGGACAGATAACTATGCTGAGCAGTTC. Protein sequence: CASSHQGTDNYAEQF. The full CDR3 is CASSHQGTDNYAEQFF. The chain employs TRBV2 and TRBJ2-1, with 7 bases matching TRBD1. Read sequence stops 1 residue before the CDR3 end, and the germline J gene provides the missing end. The CDR3 runs 16 residues. V lost 3 bases to trimming and J lost 0 bases; unmatched junction nucleotides: 5. From germline, CDR1 is LGHNA and CDR2 YSYQKL.

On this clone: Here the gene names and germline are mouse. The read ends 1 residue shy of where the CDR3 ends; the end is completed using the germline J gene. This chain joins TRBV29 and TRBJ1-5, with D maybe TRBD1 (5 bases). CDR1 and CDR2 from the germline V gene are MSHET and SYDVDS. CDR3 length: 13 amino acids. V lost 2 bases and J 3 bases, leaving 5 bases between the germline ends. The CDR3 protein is CASSLGGNQAPLF. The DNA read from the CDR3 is TGTGCTAGCAGTTTAGGGGGCAACCAGGCTCCGCTT.

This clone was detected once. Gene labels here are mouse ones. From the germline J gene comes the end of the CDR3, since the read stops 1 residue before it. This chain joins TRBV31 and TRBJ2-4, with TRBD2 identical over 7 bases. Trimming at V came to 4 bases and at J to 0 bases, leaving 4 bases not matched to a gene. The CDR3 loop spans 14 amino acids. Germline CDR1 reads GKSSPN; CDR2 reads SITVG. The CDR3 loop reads CAWTGGFSQNTLYF. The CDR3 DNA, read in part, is TGTGCCTGGACTGGGGGTTTTAGTCAAAACACCTTGTAC.

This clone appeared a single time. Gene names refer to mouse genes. Partial CDR3 DNA: TGTGCCAGCGGTGTTCAGGGGGCGGAAGACACCCAGTAC. Translating it yields CASGVQGAEDTQY. The full CDR3 protein is CASGVQGAEDTQYF. The V gene is TRBV13-2, the J gene TRBJ2-5; 8 nucleotides match TRBD1. Read sequence stops 1 residue before the CDR3 end, and the germline J gene provides the missing end. The CDR3 runs 14 residues. V shed 3 bases, J shed 4 bases, and the junction held 4 bases outside the gene matches. CDR1 and CDR2 (germline): NNHNN, SYGAGS (reference sequence).

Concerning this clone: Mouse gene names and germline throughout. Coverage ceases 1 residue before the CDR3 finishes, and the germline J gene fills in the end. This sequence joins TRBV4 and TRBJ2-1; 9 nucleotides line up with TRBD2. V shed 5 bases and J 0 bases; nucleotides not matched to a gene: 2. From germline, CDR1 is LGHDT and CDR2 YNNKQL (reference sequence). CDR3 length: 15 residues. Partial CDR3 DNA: TGTGCCAGCAGCGGACTGGGGTATAACTATGCTGAGCAGTTC. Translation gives CASSGLGYNYAEQF. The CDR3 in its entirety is CASSGLGYNYAEQFF.

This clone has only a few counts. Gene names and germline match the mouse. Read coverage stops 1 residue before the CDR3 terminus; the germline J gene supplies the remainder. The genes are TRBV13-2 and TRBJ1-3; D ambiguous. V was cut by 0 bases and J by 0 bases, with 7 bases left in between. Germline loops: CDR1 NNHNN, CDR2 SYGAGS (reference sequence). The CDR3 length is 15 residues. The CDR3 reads CASGDEYSSGNTLYF. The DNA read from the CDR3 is TGTGCCAGCGGTGATGAATACAGTTCTGGAAATACGCTCTAT.

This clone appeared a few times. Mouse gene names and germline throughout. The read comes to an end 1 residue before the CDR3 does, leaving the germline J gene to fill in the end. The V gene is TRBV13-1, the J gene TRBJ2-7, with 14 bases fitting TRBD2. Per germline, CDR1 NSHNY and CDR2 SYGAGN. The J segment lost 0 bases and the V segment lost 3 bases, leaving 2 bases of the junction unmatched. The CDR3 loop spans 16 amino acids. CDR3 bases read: TGTGCCAGCAGTGGCGGGACTGGGGGGGCCTCCTATGAACAGTAC. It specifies CASSGGTGGASYEQY. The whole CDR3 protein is CASSGGTGGASYEQYF.

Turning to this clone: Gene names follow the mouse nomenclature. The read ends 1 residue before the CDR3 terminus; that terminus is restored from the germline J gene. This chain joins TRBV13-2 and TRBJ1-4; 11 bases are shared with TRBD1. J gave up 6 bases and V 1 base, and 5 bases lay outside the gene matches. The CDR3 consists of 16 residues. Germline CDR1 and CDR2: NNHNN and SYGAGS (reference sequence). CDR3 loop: CASGDLRTGGDERLFF. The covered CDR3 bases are TGTGCCAGCGGTGATCTCAGGACAGGGGGCGACGAAAGATTATTT.

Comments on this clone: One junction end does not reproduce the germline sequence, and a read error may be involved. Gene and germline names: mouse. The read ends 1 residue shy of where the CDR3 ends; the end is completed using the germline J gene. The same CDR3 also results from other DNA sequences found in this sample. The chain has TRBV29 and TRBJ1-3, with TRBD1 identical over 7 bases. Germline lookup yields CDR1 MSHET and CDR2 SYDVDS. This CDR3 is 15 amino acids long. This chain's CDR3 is CASSFPGQTGNTLYF. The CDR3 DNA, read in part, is TGTGCTAGCAGTTTCCCGGGACAGACTGGGAATACGCTCTAT. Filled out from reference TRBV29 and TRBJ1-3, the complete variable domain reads DMKVTQMPRYLIKRMGENVLLECGQDMSHETMYWYRQDPGLGLQLIYISYDVDSNSEGDIPKGYRVSRKKREHFSLILDSAKTNQTSVYFCASSFPGQTGNTLYFGEGSRLIVV.

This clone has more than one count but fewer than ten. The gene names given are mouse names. CDR3 loop: CASSFRGGSYEQYF. CDR3 DNA, as far as it was read: TGTGCCAGCAGCTTTCGGGGGGGTTCCTATGAACAGTAC. V gene TRBV4 combines with J gene TRBJ2-7; 7 bases match TRBD2. The CDR3 is cut off 1 residue early in the read; its end comes from the germline J gene. The V and J ends lost 4 bases and 1 base, in that order; junction bases with no gene match: 4. CDR3 length equals 14 residues. Germline values: CDR1 LGHDT, CDR2 YNNKQL (reference sequence).

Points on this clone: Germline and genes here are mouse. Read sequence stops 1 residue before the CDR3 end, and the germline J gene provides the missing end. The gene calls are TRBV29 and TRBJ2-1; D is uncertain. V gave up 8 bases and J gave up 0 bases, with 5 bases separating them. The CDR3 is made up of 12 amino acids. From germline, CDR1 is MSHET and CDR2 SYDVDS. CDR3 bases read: TGTGCTAGCCGGTATAACTATGCTGAGCAGTTC. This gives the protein CASRYNYAEQF. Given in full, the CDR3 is CASRYNYAEQFF.

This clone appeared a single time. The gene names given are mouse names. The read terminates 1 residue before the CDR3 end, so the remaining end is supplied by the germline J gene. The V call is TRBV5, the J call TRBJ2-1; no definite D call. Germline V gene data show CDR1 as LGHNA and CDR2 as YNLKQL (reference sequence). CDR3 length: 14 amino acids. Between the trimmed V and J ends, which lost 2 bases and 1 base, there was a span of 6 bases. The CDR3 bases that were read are TGTGCCAGCAGCCAAAAGAACAACTATGCTGAGCAGTTC. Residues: CASSQKNNYAEQF. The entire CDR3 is CASSQKNNYAEQFF.

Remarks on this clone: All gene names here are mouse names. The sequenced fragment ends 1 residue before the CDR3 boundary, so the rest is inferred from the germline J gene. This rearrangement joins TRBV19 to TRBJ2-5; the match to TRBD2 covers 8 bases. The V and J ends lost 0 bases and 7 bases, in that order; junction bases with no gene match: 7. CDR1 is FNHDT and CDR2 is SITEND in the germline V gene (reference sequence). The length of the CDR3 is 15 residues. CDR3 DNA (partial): TGTGCCAGCAGTATAGATGGGGGGGGAGGGCACACCCAGTAC. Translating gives CASSIDGGGGHTQY. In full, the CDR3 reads CASSIDGGGGHTQYF.

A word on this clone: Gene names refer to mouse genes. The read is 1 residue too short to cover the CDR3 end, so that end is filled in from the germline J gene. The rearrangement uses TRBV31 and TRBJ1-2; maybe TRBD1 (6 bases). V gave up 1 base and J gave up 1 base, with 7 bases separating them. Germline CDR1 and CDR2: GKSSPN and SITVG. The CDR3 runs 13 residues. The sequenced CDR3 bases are TGTGCCTGGAGTCCGGGACAAAACTCCGACTACACC. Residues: CAWSPGQNSDYT. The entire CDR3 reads CAWSPGQNSDYTF.

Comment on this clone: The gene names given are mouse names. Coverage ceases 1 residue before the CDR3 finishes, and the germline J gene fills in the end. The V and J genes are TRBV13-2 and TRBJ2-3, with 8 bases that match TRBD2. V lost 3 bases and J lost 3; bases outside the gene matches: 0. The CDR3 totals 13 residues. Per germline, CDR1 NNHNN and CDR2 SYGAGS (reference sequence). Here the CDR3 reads CASGGTGAETLYF. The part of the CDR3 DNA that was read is TGTGCCAGCGGTGGGACTGGGGCAGAAACGCTGTAT.

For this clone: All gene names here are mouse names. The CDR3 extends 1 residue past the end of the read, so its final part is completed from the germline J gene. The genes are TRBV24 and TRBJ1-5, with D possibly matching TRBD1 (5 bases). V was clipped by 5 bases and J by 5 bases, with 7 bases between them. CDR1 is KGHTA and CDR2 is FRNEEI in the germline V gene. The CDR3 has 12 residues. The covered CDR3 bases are TGTGCCAGCAGTTCGGGGGACCAGGCTCCGCTT. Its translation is CASSSGDQAPL. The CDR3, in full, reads CASSSGDQAPLF.

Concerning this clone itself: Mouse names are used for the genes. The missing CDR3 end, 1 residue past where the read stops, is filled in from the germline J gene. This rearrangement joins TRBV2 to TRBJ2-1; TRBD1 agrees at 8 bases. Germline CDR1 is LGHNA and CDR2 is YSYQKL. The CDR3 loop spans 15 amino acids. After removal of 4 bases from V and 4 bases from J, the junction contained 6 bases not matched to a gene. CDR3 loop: CASSRPGQEYAEQFF. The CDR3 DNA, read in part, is TGTGCCAGCAGCCGCCCGGGACAGGAATATGCTGAGCAGTTC.

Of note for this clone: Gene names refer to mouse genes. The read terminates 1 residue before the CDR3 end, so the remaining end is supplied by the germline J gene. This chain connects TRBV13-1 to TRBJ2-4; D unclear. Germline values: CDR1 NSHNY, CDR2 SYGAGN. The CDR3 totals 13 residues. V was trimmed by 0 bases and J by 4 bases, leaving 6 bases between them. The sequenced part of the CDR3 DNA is TGTGCCAGCAGTGATGCACGGAAAAACACCTTGTAC. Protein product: CASSDARKNTLY. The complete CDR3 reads CASSDARKNTLYF.

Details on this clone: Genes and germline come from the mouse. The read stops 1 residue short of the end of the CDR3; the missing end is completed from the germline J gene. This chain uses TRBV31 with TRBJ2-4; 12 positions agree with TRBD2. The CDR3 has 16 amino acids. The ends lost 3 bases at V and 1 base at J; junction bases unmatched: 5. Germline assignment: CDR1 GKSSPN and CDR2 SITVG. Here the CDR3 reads CAWRRGLGGGQNTLYF. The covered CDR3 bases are TGTGCCTGGAGACGCGGACTGGGGGGGGGTCAAAACACCTTGTAC.